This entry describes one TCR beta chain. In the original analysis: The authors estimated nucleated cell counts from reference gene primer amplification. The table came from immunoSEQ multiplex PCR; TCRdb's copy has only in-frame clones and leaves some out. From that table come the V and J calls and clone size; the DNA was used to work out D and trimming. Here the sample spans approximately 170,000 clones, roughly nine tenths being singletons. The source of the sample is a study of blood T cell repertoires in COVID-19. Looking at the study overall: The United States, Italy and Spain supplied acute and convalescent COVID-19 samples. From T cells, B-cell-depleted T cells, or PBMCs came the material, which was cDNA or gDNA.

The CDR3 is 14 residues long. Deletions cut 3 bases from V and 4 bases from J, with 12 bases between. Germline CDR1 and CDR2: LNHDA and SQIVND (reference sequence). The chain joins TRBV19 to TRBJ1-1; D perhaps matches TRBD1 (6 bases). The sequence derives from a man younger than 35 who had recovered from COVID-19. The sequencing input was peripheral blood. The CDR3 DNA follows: TGTGCCAGTAGTATCCCACAGGGATTCACTGAAGCTTTCTTT. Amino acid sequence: CASSIPQGFTEAFF.